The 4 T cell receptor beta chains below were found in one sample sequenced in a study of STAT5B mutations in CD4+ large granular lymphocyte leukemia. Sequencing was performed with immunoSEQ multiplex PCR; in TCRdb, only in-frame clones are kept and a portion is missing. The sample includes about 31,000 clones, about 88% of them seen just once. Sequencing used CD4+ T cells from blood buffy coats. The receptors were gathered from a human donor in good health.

CDR3 in DNA: TGCAGCGTGCGGACTAGCGGGGCGGGGGAGCAGTACTTC. It codes for CSVRTSGAGEQYF. The chain carries TRBV29-1 and TRBJ2-7; 12 nucleotides align to TRBD2. CDR3 length: 13 amino acids. The germline V gene has CDR1 SQVTM and CDR2 ANQGSEA. V trimming: 6 bases; J trimming: 7 bases; junction bases outside the gene matches: 7.

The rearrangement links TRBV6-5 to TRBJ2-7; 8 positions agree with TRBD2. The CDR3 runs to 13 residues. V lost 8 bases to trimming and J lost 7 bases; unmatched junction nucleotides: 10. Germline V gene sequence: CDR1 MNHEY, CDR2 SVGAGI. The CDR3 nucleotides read TGTGCCAGCGAGCCTCGGGGGGGTTATGAGCAGTACTTC. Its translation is CASEPRGGYEQYF.

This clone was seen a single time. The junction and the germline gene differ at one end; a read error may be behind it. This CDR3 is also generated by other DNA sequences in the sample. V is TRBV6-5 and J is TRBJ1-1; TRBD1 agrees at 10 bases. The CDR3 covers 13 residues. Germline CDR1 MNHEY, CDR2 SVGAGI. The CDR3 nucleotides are TGTGCCAGCAGTCGACAGGGGGCGAATGAAGCTTTTTTT. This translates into CASSRQGANEAFF.

This chain's CDR3 is CASSLRGQGAYGYTF. CDR3 nucleotides: TGTGCCAGCAGTTTAAGGGGACAGGGGGCGTATGGCTACACCTTC. J is TRBJ1-2 and V is TRBV27; 12 positions match TRBD1. This CDR3 is built from 15 residues. Germline V gene sequence: CDR1 MNHEY, CDR2 SMNVEV (reference sequence). J gave up 5 bases and V 2 bases, and 3 bases lay outside the gene matches.